One and the same sample provided the 30 T cell receptor beta chains below, sequenced in a study of blood T cells in healthy people across ages. For the second PCR, which ran for roughly 6 to 12 cycles, a sample-barcoded 5' primer and a J-beta primer mix were used. In TCRdb, the 5' RACE reads were re-called with MiXCR into one record per CDR3 protein. Of around 800,000 distinct CDR3 sequences listed, about 42% are singletons. Sequencing was done on a sample of blood. The receptors originated from a man at least 80 years old in good health.

The rearrangement links TRBV7-9 to TRBJ1-2; unclear D gene. CDR1 and CDR2 (germline): SEHNR, FQNEAQ (reference sequence). The CDR3 length is 14 residues. V dropped 6 bases and J dropped 4 bases, with 15 bases sitting between them. CDR3 region: CASREPGTTYGYTF. The CDR3 nucleotides are TGTGCCAGCAGGGAACCTGGAACTACCTATGGCTACACCTTC. Combining the CDR3 with reference TRBV7-9 and TRBJ1-2 gives the whole variable domain DTGVSQNPRHKITKRGQNVTFRCDPISEHNRLYWYRQTLGQGPEFLTYFQNEAQLEKSRLLSDRFSAERPKGSFSTLEIQRTEQGDSAMYLCASREPGTTYGYTFGSGTRLTVV.

In regard to this clonotype: In this CDR3 the conserved last residue, phenylalanine or tryptophan, is missing, so a read error is likely. This chain connects TRBV20-1 to TRBJ2-1; 7 nucleotides align to TRBD2. V trimming: 8 bases; J trimming: 8 bases; junction bases outside the gene matches: 6. CDR3 length equals 11 residues. Germline lookup yields CDR1 DFQATT and CDR2 SNEGSKA (reference sequence). This chain's CDR3 is CSYGGSYEQFS. DNA for the CDR3: TGCAGTTACGGGGGGAGCTATGAGCAGTTCTCC.

The rearrangement links TRBV6-5 to TRBJ2-5; the D is unclear. Between the trimmed V and J ends, which lost 11 bases and 4 bases, there was a span of 20 bases. There are 14 residues in the CDR3. Looked up from germline, CDR1 is MNHEY and CDR2 is SVGAGI. The DNA for the CDR3 is TGTGCCTGCTGGGCCAGTCAAAGGCCAGAGACCCAGTACTTC. It is translated as CACWASQRPETQYF.

This chain links TRBV12-3 or TRBV12-4 with TRBJ2-3; tentatively, D is TRBD1 or TRBD2 (5 bases each). The V end lost 3 bases, the J end lost 2 bases, and 12 bases lay between the germline ends. The CDR3 runs to 15 residues. CDR3 sequence (DNA): TGTGCCAGCAGTTTCCCAGGGAGCCCCACAGATACGCAGTATTTT. This sequence encodes CASSFPGSPTDTQYF.

The J gene is TRBJ1-4, the V gene TRBV4-3; D is undetermined. V gave up 1 base and J gave up 8 bases, with 11 bases separating them. The V gene's germline CDR1 is LGHNA and CDR2 YSLEER. The CDR3 spans 14 residues. CDR3 DNA sequence: TGCGCCAGCAGCCAAGGACACGGGCGGGAAAAACTGTTTTTT. It encodes CASSQGHGREKLFF.

V usage is TRBV11-2 and J usage is TRBJ2-7, with a possible D match to TRBD2 (7 bases). Trimming took 2 bases from V and 2 from J, leaving 13 bases between them. This CDR3 has 15 residues. Per the germline V gene, CDR1 is SGHAT and CDR2 is FQNNGV. This chain's CDR3 is CASSLTQGTTYEQYF. In nucleotides, the CDR3 is TGTGCCAGCAGCTTAACGCAGGGGACTACCTACGAGCAGTACTTC.

In this sample, this clonotype turned up a few times. V is TRBV11-1 and J is TRBJ2-1; possible D gene TRBD2, 6 bases. The CDR3 is made up of 15 amino acids. Germline loops: CDR1 SGHAT, CDR2 FQDESV (reference sequence). The V and J ends lost 3 bases and 3 bases respectively, with 12 bases between them. CDR3 nucleotide sequence: TGTGCCAGCAGCTTCAGATCGGGACTCTACAATGAGCAGTTCTTC. Translating gives CASSFRSGLYNEQFF. The whole variable domain, remainder taken from reference TRBV11-1 and TRBJ2-1, is EAEVAQSPRYKITEKSQAVAFWCDPISGHATLYWYRQILGQGPELLVQFQDESVVDDSQLPKDRFSAERLKGVDSTLKIQPAELGDSAMYLCASSFRSGLYNEQFFGPGTRLTVL.

V is TRBV7-2 and J is TRBJ2-3; no reliable D call. V lost 4 bases to trimming and J lost 0 bases, with 17 bases between them. Germline lookup yields CDR1 SGHTA and CDR2 FQGNSA. This CDR3 comprises 17 residues. The CDR3 region is CASSSRVEYPSTDTQYF. The CDR3 DNA is TGTGCCAGCAGCTCCCGCGTTGAGTACCCTAGCACAGATACGCAGTATTTT.

This clonotype has a single count. The V and J genes are TRBV5-1 and TRBJ2-3, with a possible D match to TRBD1 (6 bases). The V gene lost 4 bases and the J gene lost 4 bases, with 13 bases spanning the gap. CDR3 length: 14 residues. Germline CDR1 is SGHRS and CDR2 is YFSETQ. The CDR3 sequence is CASSRYRAPDTQYF. The DNA of the CDR3 is TGCGCCAGCAGCAGGTACAGGGCCCCAGATACGCAGTATTTT.

The V gene is TRBV15, the J gene TRBJ2-6; D is uncertain. CDR3 length: 16 residues. The V gene's germline CDR1 is LNHNV and CDR2 YYDKDF (reference sequence). V gave up 1 base and J gave up 0 bases, with 7 bases separating them. The CDR3 spells CATSRGSGSGANVLTF. CDR3 nucleotide sequence: TGTGCCACCAGCAGAGGTTCCGGCTCTGGGGCCAACGTCCTGACTTTC.

The chain couples TRBV6-1 to TRBJ2-3; 7 bases align to TRBD2. Germline CDR1 reads MNHNS; CDR2 reads SASEGT. The junction had 6 bases not matched to a gene; V was cut back by 7 bases and J by 2 bases. The CDR3 has 14 amino acids. CDR3 region: CASMRLADTDTQYF. The DNA for the CDR3 is TGTGCCAGCATGCGGCTAGCGGACACAGATACGCAGTATTTT.

Of note for this clonotype: Germline and junction disagree at one end, which may indicate a read error. The rearrangement uses TRBV6-5 and TRBJ2-7; D ambiguous. CDR1 and CDR2 from the germline V gene are MNHEY and SVGAGI. CDR3 length equals 13 residues. The CDR3 spells CASSDSIGYEQYF. The CDR3 bases are TGTGCCAGCAGTGACTCGATTGGCTACGAGCAGTACTTC.

The CDR3 bases are TGTGCCAGCAGTGAATACATTCAGTACTTC. Protein: CASSEYIQYF. The J gene is TRBJ2-4, the V gene TRBV2, with D uncertain. The CDR3 spans 10 residues. CDR1 is SNHLY, CDR2 FYNNEI, per germline. V was pared by 2 bases and J by 8 bases, with 1 base between.

V and J are TRBV7-9 and TRBJ1-1, with TRBD1 as a possible D gene (5 bases). The germline CDR1 and CDR2 sequences are SEHNR and FQNEAQ (reference sequence). This CDR3 has 13 residues. Trimming left V 1 base short and J 6 bases short, with 9 bases between. CDR3 sequence (DNA): TGTGCCAGCAGCTTAGGGCTGGGGGCTGAAGCTTTCTTT. It specifies CASSLGLGAEAFF.

The chain employs TRBV4-1 and TRBJ1-1, with a possible D match to TRBD1 (5 bases). This CDR3 spans 16 amino acids. The germline V gene encodes CDR1 MGHRA and CDR2 YSYEKL. V was trimmed by 0 bases and J by 0 bases, leaving 11 bases between them. As DNA, the CDR3 is TGCGCCAGCAGCCAAGATTCAGGGTTTATGAACACTGAAGCTTTCTTT. Encoded protein: CASSQDSGFMNTEAFF.

The chain joins TRBV11-2 to TRBJ2-5; D is tentatively TRBD1 or TRBD2 (5 bases each). In germline, CDR1 is SGHAT, CDR2 FQNNGV. This CDR3 spans 15 amino acids. Trimming took 0 bases from V and 3 from J, leaving 11 bases between them. The CDR3 DNA reads as TGTGCCAGCAGCTTAGATCAGGGACCCGAAGAGACCCAGTACTTC. Translating gives CASSLDQGPEETQYF.

This clonotype was observed a few times. Mismatch with germline at one junction end may stem from a read error. V and J are TRBV6-5 and TRBJ1-2; 11 nucleotides align to TRBD1. Germline V CDR1 and CDR2: MNHEY, SVGAGI. The CDR3 length is 14 residues. The CDR3 region is CASTRDRGNFGYTF. DNA of the CDR3: TGTGCCAGCACTCGGGACAGGGGGAACTTTGGCTACACCTTC.

The chain is built from TRBV6-5 and TRBJ1-1; a possible D gene is TRBD1 (5 bases). The CDR3 covers 14 residues. The germline CDR1 and CDR2 sequences are MNHEY and SVGAGI. V dropped 6 bases and J dropped 1 base, with 12 bases sitting between them. In nucleotides, the CDR3 is TGTGCCAGCAGCCGTCTCAGGGAGAACACTGAAGCTTTCTTT. It specifies CASSRLRENTEAFF.

In its sample, this clonotype was seen a few times. J is TRBJ2-3 and V is TRBV6-5; 8 bases align to TRBD1. Looked up from germline, CDR1 is MNHEY and CDR2 is SVGAGI. Unmatched junction bases numbered 5, after V lost 5 bases and J lost 4 bases. This CDR3 has 14 residues. CDR3 sequence: CASSTDRGSDTQYF. CDR3 sequence (DNA): TGTGCCAGCAGTACTGACAGGGGTTCAGATACGCAGTATTTT.

V and J are TRBV20-1 and TRBJ2-1; 10 nucleotides match TRBD2. Germline V CDR1 and CDR2: DFQATT, SNEGSKA (reference sequence). The CDR3 is made up of 15 amino acids. The J segment lost 5 bases and the V segment lost 4 bases, leaving 8 bases of the junction unmatched. DNA of the CDR3: TGCAGTGCTATTTCGTGGCTAGCGGGGGACAATGAGCAGTTCTTC. This sequence encodes CSAISWLAGDNEQFF.

The J gene is TRBJ1-6, the V gene TRBV18; tentative D call: TRBD1 (5 bases). The CDR3 contains 14 residues. V lost 6 bases and J lost 10, with 16 bases in between. CDR1 and CDR2 from the germline V gene are KGHSH and LQKENI. CDR3 in DNA: TGTGCCAGCTCCCTCGAAGGGGAGTTATCACCCCTCCACTTT. Protein sequence: CASSLEGELSPLHF. The variable domain in full, completed from reference TRBV18 and TRBJ1-6, reads NAGVMQNPRHLVRRRGQEARLRCSPMKGHSHVYWYRQLPEEGLKFMVYLQKENIIDESGMPKERFSAEFPKEGPSILRIQQVVRGDSAAYFCASSLEGELSPLHFGNGTRLTVT.

This chain uses TRBV27 with TRBJ1-2, with 12 bases aligning to TRBD1. The germline CDR1 and CDR2 sequences are MNHEY and SMNVEV (reference sequence). The CDR3 totals 16 residues. J gave up 2 bases and V 8 bases, and 9 bases lay outside the gene matches. CDR3 sequence reads: CASWGTGGDGNYGYTF. CDR3 DNA: TGTGCCAGCTGGGGGACAGGGGGCGATGGCAACTATGGCTACACCTTC.

This sequence joins TRBV5-1 and TRBJ2-1; 7 bases are a match to TRBD1. There are 14 residues in the CDR3. The germline V gene encodes CDR1 SGHRS and CDR2 YFSETQ. V was clipped by 3 bases and J by 8 bases; unmatched bases: 8. CDR3 sequence (DNA): TGCGCCAGCAGCTGGGGGACAGAGGTAGATGAGCAGTTCTTC. This translates into CASSWGTEVDEQFF.

This chain joins TRBV7-3 and TRBJ2-3, with D perhaps assigned TRBD1 or TRBD2 (6 bases each). This CDR3 spans 14 amino acids. The germline gives CDR1 SGHTA, CDR2 FQGTGA. Trimming pared 1 base from V and 9 bases from J, leaving 14 bases between. CDR3 bases: TGTGCCAGCAGCTTAAGGGGGGCAACCGGGACGCAGTATTTT. It encodes CASSLRGATGTQYF.

The CDR3 coding sequence is TGTGCCAGCAGCCCCACGGGTCCCAATGAGCAGTACTTC. It yields the protein CASSPTGPNEQYF. This chain joins TRBV7-2 and TRBJ2-1; the D is unclear. The DNA end favors TRBJ2-7, so the J call may be wrong. CDR1 and CDR2 (germline): SGHTA, FQGNSA. The CDR3 runs to 13 residues.

On this clonotype itself: A much larger clone lies a single base off, so this may be a read error. The CDR3 sequence is CASRSGRTDPYNEQYF. CDR3 coding DNA: TGTGCCAGCCGTTCCGGGCGGACGGACCCCTACAATGAGCAGTACTTC. The rearrangement uses TRBV27 and TRBJ2-5, with no clear D. The V end lost 8 bases, the J end lost 11 bases, and 30 bases lay between the germline ends. Per germline, CDR1 MNHEY and CDR2 SMNVEV (reference sequence). This CDR3 region has 16 residues.

Regarding this clonotype: One end of the junction varies from germline; a read error may be responsible. This chain connects TRBV30 to TRBJ1-5, with D possibly TRBD1 on 5 matching bases. Germline CDR1 reads GTSNPN; CDR2 reads SVGIG (reference sequence). The CDR3 has 16 residues. The DNA for the CDR3 is TGTGCCTGGGGCCTAGGGGAGGTAGAAGGCAATCAGGCCCAGCATTTT. Translation: CAWGLGEVEGNQAQHF.

This clonotype was seen ten or more times. For the CDR3, the DNA is TGTGCCAGCAGCCTTGGACAGGGGGTTGTTCAGCCCCAGCATTTT. Its protein is CASSLGQGVVQPQHF. The chain combines TRBV7-2 with TRBJ1-5, with 10 bases aligning to TRBD1. Germline V gene data show CDR1 as SGHTA and CDR2 as FQGNSA. V shed 5 bases, J shed 6 bases, and the junction held 7 bases outside the gene matches. CDR3 size: 15 residues.

The V call is TRBV6-6, the J call TRBJ2-3; 7 positions agree with TRBD2. The CDR3 covers 15 residues. Trimming removed 8 bases from V and 3 bases from J; junction bases left unmatched: 11. Germline CDR1 and CDR2: MNHNY and SVGAGI (reference sequence). Here the CDR3 reads CASFTLAALTDTQYF. The DNA for the CDR3 is TGTGCCAGCTTTACCCTAGCGGCTCTTACAGATACGCAGTATTTT.

The V call is TRBV7-3, the J call TRBJ2-1, with 9 bases fitting TRBD1. With the DNA end fitting TRBJ2-7 better, the J assignment may be wrong. Germline assignment: CDR1 SGHTA and CDR2 FQGTGA. This CDR3 contains 15 residues. This CDR3 reads CASSQGQGFYNEQYF. The CDR3 DNA follows: TGTGCCAGCAGCCAGGGACAGGGATTCTACAATGAGCAGTACTTC.